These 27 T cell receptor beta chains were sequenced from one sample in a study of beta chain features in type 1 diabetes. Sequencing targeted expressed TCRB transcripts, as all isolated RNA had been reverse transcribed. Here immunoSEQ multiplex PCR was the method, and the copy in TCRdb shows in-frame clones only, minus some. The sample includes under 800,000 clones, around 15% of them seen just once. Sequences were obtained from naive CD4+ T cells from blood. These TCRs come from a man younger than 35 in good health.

CDR3 sequence reads: CASYTSAVGVYEQYF. The CDR3 DNA reads as TGTGCCAGCTATACCTCCGCAGTGGGGGTCTACGAGCAGTACTTC. The chain uses TRBV18 and TRBJ2-7; the D call may be TRBD1 or TRBD2 (5 bases each). Germline V gene sequence: CDR1 KGHSH, CDR2 LQKENI. The CDR3 has 15 residues. V lost 7 bases and J lost 3, with 19 bases in between.

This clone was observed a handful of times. The CDR3 reads CASSPRRDYRQGRVNEQFF. The DNA for the CDR3 is TGTGCCAGCAGCCCCAGGAGAGATTATCGTCAGGGGCGGGTCAATGAGCAGTTCTTC. V is TRBV13 and J is TRBJ2-1; possibly TRBD1 for D (6 bases). Germline V gene sequence: CDR1 PRHDT, CDR2 FYEKMQ (reference sequence). Between the trimmed V and J ends, which lost 5 bases and 6 bases, there was a span of 29 bases. The CDR3 consists of 19 residues. Full variable domain (missing parts from reference TRBV13 and TRBJ2-1): AAGVIQSPRHLIKEKRETATLKCYPIPRHDTVYWYQQGPGQDPQFLISFYEKMQSDKGSIPDRFSAQQFSDYHSELNMSSLELGDSALYFCASSPRRDYRQGRVNEQFFGPGTRLTVL.

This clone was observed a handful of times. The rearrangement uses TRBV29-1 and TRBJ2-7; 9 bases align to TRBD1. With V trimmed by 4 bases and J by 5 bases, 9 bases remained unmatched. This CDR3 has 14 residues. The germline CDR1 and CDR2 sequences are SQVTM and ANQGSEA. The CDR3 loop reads CSVVLRDRVNEQYF. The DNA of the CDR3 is TGCAGCGTTGTACTCCGGGACAGGGTAAACGAGCAGTACTTC.

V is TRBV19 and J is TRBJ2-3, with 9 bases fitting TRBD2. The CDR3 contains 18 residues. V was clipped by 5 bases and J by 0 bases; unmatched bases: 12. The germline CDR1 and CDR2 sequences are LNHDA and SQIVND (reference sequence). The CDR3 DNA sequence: TGTGCCAGTAGTCCAAGCCTGGGGACTAGCCGGAGCACAGATACGCAGTATTTT. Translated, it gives CASSPSLGTSRSTDTQYF. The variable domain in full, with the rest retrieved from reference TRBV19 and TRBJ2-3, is DGGITQSPKYLFRKEGQNVTLSCEQNLNHDAMYWYRQDPGQGLRLIYYSQIVNDFQKGDIAEGYSVSREKKESFPLTVTSAQKNPTAFYLCASSPSLGTSRSTDTQYFGPGTRLTVL.

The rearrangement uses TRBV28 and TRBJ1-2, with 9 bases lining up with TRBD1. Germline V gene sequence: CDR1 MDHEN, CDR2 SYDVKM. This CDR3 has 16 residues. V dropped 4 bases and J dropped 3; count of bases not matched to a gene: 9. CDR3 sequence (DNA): TGTGCCAGCAGTTCCGTCTGGGGACAGGGACACTATGGCTACACCTTC. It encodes CASSSVWGQGHYGYTF.

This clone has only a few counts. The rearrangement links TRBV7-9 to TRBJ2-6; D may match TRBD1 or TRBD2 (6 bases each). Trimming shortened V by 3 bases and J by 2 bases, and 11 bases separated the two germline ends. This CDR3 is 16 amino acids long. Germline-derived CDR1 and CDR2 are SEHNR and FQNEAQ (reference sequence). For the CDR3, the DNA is TGTGCCAGCAGCTTTCCGGGGGCGCCTGGGGCCAACGTCCTGACTTTC. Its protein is CASSFPGAPGANVLTF.

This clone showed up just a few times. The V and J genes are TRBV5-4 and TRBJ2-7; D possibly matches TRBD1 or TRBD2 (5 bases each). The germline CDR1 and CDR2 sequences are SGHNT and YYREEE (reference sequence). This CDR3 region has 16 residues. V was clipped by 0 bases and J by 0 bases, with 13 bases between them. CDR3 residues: CASSLGQLTSSYEQYF. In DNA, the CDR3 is TGTGCCAGCAGCTTGGGACAGCTCACTAGCTCCTACGAGCAGTACTTC.

The CDR3 spells CASSLDGTGGGLDTQYF. The CDR3 DNA is TGTGCCAGCAGCTTGGACGGGACAGGGGGTGGTTTGGATACGCAGTATTTT. This chain joins TRBV5-4 and TRBJ2-3; 11 bases are a match to TRBD1. The CDR3 runs 17 residues. Germline values: CDR1 SGHNT, CDR2 YYREEE (reference sequence). V dropped 0 bases and J dropped 6; count of bases not matched to a gene: 9.

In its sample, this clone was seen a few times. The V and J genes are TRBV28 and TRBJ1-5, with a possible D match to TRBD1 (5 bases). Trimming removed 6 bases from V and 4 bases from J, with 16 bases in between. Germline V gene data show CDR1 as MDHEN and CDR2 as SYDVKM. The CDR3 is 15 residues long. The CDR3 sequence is CASSFAGPTNQPQHF. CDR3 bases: TGTGCCAGCAGCTTTGCGGGACCGACGAATCAGCCCCAGCATTTT.

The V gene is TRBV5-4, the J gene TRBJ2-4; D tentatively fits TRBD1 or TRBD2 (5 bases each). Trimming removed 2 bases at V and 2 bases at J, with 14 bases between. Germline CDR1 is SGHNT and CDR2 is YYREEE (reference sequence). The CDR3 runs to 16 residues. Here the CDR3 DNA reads TGTGCCAGCAGCTTCGGAGCCGGGGCCACCAAAAACATTCAGTACTTC. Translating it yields CASSFGAGATKNIQYF.

CDR3 coding DNA: TGTGCCACCAGCTGGGGGGCGGGGGAGACCCAGTACTTC. Encoded protein: CATSWGAGETQYF. This sequence joins TRBV15 and TRBJ2-5; D may be TRBD1 or TRBD2 (6 bases each). The CDR3 contains 13 residues. Germline-derived CDR1 and CDR2 are LNHNV and YYDKDF (reference sequence). The V end was cut by 5 bases, the J end by 5 bases, with 12 bases between.

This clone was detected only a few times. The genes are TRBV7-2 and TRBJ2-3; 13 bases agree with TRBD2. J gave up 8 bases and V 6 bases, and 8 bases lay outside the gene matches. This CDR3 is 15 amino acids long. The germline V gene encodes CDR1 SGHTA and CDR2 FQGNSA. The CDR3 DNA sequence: TGTGCCAGCAGGTCCGGGACTAGCGGGATTATTACGCAGTATTTT. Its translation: CASRSGTSGIITQYF.

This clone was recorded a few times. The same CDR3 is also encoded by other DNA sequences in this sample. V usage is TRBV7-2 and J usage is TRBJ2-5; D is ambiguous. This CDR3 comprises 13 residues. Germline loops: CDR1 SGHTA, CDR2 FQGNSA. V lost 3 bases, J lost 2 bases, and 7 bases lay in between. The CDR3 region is CASSFGSQETQYF. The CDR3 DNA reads TGTGCCAGCAGCTTCGGGTCACAAGAGACCCAGTACTTC.

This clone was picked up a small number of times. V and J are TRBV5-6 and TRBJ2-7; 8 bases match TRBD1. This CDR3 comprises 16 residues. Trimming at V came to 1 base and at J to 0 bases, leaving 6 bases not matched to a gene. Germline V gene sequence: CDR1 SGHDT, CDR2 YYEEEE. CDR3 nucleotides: TGTGCCAGCAGCTTGTTGGGGGACAGGATCTCCTACGAGCAGTACTTC. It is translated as CASSLLGDRISYEQYF. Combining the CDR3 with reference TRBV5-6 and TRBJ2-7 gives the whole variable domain DAGVTQSPTHLIKTRGQQVTLRCSPKSGHDTVSWYQQALGQGPQFIFQYYEEEERQRGNFPDRFSGHQFPNYSSELNVNALLLGDSALYLCASSLLGDRISYEQYFGPGTRLTVT.

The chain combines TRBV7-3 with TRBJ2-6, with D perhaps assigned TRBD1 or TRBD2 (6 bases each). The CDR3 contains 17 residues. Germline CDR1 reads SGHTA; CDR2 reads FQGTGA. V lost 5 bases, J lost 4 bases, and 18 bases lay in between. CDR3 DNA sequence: TGTGCCAGCAGCAGAAGGGGGGTGCCCCTGGGGGCCAACGTCCTGACTTTC. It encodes CASSRRGVPLGANVLTF.

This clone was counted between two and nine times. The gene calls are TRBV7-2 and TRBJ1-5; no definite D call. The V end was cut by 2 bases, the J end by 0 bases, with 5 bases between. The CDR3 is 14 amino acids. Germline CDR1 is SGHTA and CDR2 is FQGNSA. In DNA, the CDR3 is TGTGCCAGCAGCTTATCGGATAGCAATCAGCCCCAGCATTTT. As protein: CASSLSDSNQPQHF. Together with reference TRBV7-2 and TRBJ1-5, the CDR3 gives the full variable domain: GAGVSQSPSNKVTEKGKDVELRCDPISGHTALYWYRQSLGQGLEFLIYFQGNSAPDKSGLPSDRFSAERTGGSVSTLTIQRTQQEDSAVYLCASSLSDSNQPQHFGDGTRLSIL.

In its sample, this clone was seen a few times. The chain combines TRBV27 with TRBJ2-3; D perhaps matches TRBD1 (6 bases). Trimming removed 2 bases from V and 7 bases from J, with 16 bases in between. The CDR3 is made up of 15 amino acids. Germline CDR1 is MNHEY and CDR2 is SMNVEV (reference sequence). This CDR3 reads CASSLDRRPQNTQYF. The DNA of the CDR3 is TGTGCCAGCAGTTTAGACAGGCGCCCTCAAAATACGCAGTATTTT.

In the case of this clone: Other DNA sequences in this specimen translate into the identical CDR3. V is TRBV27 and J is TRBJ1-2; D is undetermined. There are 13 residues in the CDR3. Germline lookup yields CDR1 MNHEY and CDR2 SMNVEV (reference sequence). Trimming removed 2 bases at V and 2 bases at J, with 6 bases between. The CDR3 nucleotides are TGTGCCAGCAGTTTAAGGGCGAACTATGGCTACACCTTC. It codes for CASSLRANYGYTF.

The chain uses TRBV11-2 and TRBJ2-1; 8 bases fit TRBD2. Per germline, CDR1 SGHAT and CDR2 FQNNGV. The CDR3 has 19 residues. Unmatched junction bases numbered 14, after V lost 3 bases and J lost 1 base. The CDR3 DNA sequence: TGTGCCAGCAGCTTTCCGAGCACCTTAGCGGGGAGATCCTACAATGAGCAGTTCTTC. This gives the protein CASSFPSTLAGRSYNEQFF.

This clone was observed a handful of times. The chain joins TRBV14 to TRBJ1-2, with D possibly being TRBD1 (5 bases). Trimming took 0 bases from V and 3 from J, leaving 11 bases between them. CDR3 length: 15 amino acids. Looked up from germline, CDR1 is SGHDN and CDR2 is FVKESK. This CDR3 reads CASSQDDGTDYGYTF. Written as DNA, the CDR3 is TGTGCCAGCAGCCAAGACGACGGGACGGACTATGGCTACACCTTC.

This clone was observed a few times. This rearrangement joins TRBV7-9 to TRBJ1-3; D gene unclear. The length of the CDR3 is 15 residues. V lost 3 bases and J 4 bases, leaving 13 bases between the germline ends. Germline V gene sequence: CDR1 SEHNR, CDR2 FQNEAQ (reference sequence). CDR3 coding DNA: TGTGCCAGCAGCTTTTATTTTGGTACAGGAAACACCATATATTTT. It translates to CASSFYFGTGNTIYF.

CDR3 nucleotides: TGTGCCAGCGGTAGTACGGCAAGGCTCGGCAACGAGCAGTACTTC. It yields the protein CASGSTARLGNEQYF. The chain has TRBV6-5 and TRBJ2-7; D is unresolved. Germline-derived CDR1 and CDR2 are MNHEY and SVGAGI. The CDR3 length is 15 residues. The V and J ends lost 8 bases and 5 bases respectively, with 22 bases between them.

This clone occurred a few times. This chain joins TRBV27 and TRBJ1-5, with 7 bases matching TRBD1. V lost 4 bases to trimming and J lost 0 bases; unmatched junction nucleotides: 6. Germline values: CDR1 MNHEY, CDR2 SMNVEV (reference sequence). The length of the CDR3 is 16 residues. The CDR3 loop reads CASSSGQPSSNQPQHF. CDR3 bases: TGTGCCAGCAGTTCGGGACAGCCAAGTAGCAATCAGCCCCAGCATTTT.

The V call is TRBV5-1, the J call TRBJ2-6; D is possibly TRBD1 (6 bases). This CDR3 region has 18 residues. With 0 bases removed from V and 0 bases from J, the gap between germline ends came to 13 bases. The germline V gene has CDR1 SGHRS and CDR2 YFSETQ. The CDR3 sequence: CASSLATGQFSGANVLTF. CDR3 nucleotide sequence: TGCGCCAGCAGCTTGGCCACGGGACAATTCTCTGGGGCCAACGTCCTGACTTTC.

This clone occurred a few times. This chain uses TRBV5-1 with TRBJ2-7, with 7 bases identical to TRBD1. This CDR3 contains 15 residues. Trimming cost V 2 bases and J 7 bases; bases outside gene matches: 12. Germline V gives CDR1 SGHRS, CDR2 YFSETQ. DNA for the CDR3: TGCGCCAGCAGCTTAGGGACAGACCATTCTCAGGAGCAGTACTTC. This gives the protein CASSLGTDHSQEQYF.

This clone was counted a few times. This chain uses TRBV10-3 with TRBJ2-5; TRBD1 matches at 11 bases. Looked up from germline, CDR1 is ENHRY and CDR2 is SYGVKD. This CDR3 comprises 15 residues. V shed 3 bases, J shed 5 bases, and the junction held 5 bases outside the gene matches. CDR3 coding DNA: TGTGCCATCAGTGACATGGACAGGGGGCTTGAGACCCAGTACTTC. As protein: CAISDMDRGLETQYF.

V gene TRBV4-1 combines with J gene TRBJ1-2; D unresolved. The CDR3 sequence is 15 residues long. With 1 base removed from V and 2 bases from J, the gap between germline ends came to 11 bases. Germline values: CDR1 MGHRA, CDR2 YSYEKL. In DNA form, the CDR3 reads TGCGCCAGCAGCCAAGTAGGAGGGAAGAACTATGGCTACACCTTC. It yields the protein CASSQVGGKNYGYTF.